Reported below is one TCR beta chain. Its target is unknown. The CDR3 is 17 amino acids. The V end lost 2 bases, the J end lost 4 bases, and 21 bases lay between the germline ends. Germline CDR1 reads MRHNA; CDR2 reads SNTAGT. Collection occurred without any documented infections or immune events in donors. Repertoires were generated with immunoSEQ multiplex PCR, while TCRdb's copy carries only in-frame clones and drops some. The table shows tens of thousands of clones, with about nine tenths occurring only once. This sample was taken from a study of identifying expanded T cells in peripheral blood. Broader study findings: Technical replicates showed about 1.1 changed clones; two weeks about 16; four weeks 19. Variance in clone template counts between roughly 2-week samples significantly increased with total template count across all healthy donors.

Specimen: blood. V and J are TRBV6-4 and TRBJ2-7; weak D call: TRBD1 (6 bases). The receptor comes from a person between 18 and 70 years old in good health. The CDR3 reads CASSDGLWGRVSYEQYF. The CDR3 DNA reads as TGTGCCAGCAGTGACGGCTTGTGGGGGCGCGTTTCTTACGAGCAGTACTTC.